This is a list of T cell receptor beta chains from one sample in a study of OX40 agonist ivuxolimab in advanced cancers. Libraries were prepared by immunoSEQ multiplex PCR; TCRdb keeps only in-frame clonotypes and omits some of them. The table has 53,000 or so clones, around 86% seen once. Sequences were derived from CD4+ or CD8+ T cells sorted from blood, sampled in a trial of the OX40 agonist ivuxolimab. The origin of the receptors is an adult with an advanced solid tumor such as melanoma, head and neck, liver or kidney cancer. Both conserved end residues are part of each CDR3. A D gene is named only where the DNA matches it firmly. Where a row states a size, it is once, few, many or the class of an expanded clone; other rows omit it.

>.|TRBJ2-2|TRBV5-4|.|12
TGTGCCAGCAGCTCAGAGACCGGGGAGCTGTTTTTT
CASSSETGELFF
>.|TRBJ1-4|TRBV7-2|once|15
TGTGCCAGCAGCTTGACGACGACAATGAATGAAAAACTGTTTTTT
CASSLTTTMNEKLFF
>.|TRBJ1-5|TRBV25-1|.|15
TGTGCCAGCAGTATAGGGGGGGAGGGTTCTCAGCCCCAGCATTTT
CASSIGGEGSQPQHF
>TRBD2|TRBJ2-1|TRBV5-8|once|15
TGTGCCAGCAGCTTCGGGACTAGCGTTAGCGATGAGCAGTTCTTC
CASSFGTSVSDEQFF
>.|TRBJ2-1|TRBV11-2|few|15
TGTGCCAGCAGCTTAGACCCAGGGGGAGGCAATGAGCAGTTCTTC
CASSLDPGGGNEQFF
>.|TRBJ2-7|TRBV6-5|.|16
TGTGCCAGCAGTTACTCGAGAGCGGGTGCAACCTACGAGCAGTACTTC
CASSYSRAGATYEQYF
>TRBD1|TRBJ2-3|TRBV10-1|.|17
TGCGCCAGCAGTGGGCCTTTGGACAGGGAGAGCACAGATACGCAGTATTTT
CASSGPLDRESTDTQYF
>TRBD2|TRBJ2-2|TRBV7-2|.|16
TGTGCCAGCAGCTTGGGGAGGGGACTATCTCAAAGGGAGCTGTTTTTT
CASSLGRGLSQRELFF
>.|TRBJ2-3|TRBV14|.|14
TGTGCCAGCAGCCCGGTCGCGGACACAGATACGCAGTATTTT
CASSPVADTDTQYF
>.|TRBJ2-5|TRBV10-1|.|13
TGCGCCAGCAGCTCCACGGGGGAAGAGACCCAGTACTTC
CASSSTGEETQYF
>.|TRBJ2-2|TRBV5-1|.|11
TGCGCCAGCAGCTTCACCGGGGAGCTGTTTTTT
CASSFTGELFF
>.|TRBJ1-3|TRBV5-1|.|15
TGCGCCAGCAGCTTGGACGGGGGTCGGGGAAACACCATATATTTT
CASSLDGGRGNTIYF
>.|TRBJ2-7|TRBV28|.|11
TGTGCCAGCAGTTTAGGGCTTGAGCAGTACTTC
CASSLGLEQYF
>TRBD1|TRBJ2-7|TRBV11-3|.|17
TGTGCCAGCAGCTTTAATATTCTGTTCGCAGGGGGAGACGAGCAGTACTTC
CASSFNILFAGGDEQYF
>TRBD2|TRBJ2-3|TRBV19|.|13
TGTGCCAGTGATAGCGGGACGGCAGATACGCAGTATTTT
CASDSGTADTQYF
>.|TRBJ2-2|TRBV2|once|14
TGTGCCAGCAGTGAGGGCGGGGCCACCGGGGAGCTGTTTTTT
CASSEGGATGELFF
>TRBD2|TRBJ2-7|TRBV7-2|.|14
TGTGCCAGCAGCTCCGCCGGGAGGGGCTACGAGCAGTACTTC
CASSSAGRGYEQYF
>.|TRBJ1-2|TRBV9|.|15
TGTGCCAGCAGCGTAGCTGGGGGCAGGGTCTATGGCTACACCTTC
CASSVAGGRVYGYTF
>TRBD1|TRBJ2-2|TRBV9|.|16
TGTGCCAGCAGCGTAACCGGACAGGGGCGGACCGGGGAGCTGTTTTTT
CASSVTGQGRTGELFF
>.|TRBJ2-1|TRBV4-3|.|20
TGCGCCAGCAGCCAAGATGTGCCTAGATGGTCCCAAAGCTCCTACAATGAGCAGTTCTTC
CASSQDVPRWSQSSYNEQFF
>.|TRBJ1-1|TRBV19|.|14
TGTGCCAGTACCCGAGAGCGGGGACGTACTGAAGCTTTCTTT
CASTRERGRTEAFF
>.|TRBJ2-7|TRBV2|.|14
TGTGCCAGCAGTGTACGCGGTACCTCCTACGAGCAGTACTTC
CASSVRGTSYEQYF
>.|TRBJ1-2|TRBV5-4|.|14
TGTGCCAGCAGCTTGGACAGGGCAGACTATGGCTACACCTTC
CASSLDRADYGYTF
>.|TRBJ2-1|TRBV5-4|.|14
TGTGCCAGCAGCTTACAGGGTTTCGACAATGAGCAGTTCTTC
CASSLQGFDNEQFF
>.|TRBJ1-4|TRBV6-5|.|15
TGTGCCAGCAGCTCCGCCTTCGATGGGGGTGAAAAACTGTTTTTT
CASSSAFDGGEKLFF
>.|TRBJ2-5|TRBV30|.|14
TGTGCCTGGACCAGGAAGACCAGCCAAGAGACCCAGTACTTC
CAWTRKTSQETQYF
>.|TRBJ1-3|TRBV10-2|.|12
TGCGCCAGCAGTGCTGGAGGAAACACCATATATTTT
CASSAGGNTIYF
>.|TRBJ1-2|TRBV18|.|14
TGTGCCAGCTCACCGAACAGTCCCCCTGGCGGCTACACCTTC
CASSPNSPPGGYTF
>.|TRBJ2-7|TRBV7-4|once|17
TGTGCCAGCAGCTTTGCATGGACAGTCCCATATACCTACGAGCAGTACTTC
CASSFAWTVPYTYEQYF
>TRBD2|TRBJ2-7|TRBV27|.|12
TGTGCCAGCAGCCCGGGAGGTCCCCAGCAGTACTTC
CASSPGGPQQYF
>TRBD2|TRBJ2-2|TRBV2|once|17
TGTGCCAGCAGTGCCTCAGGGACTAGCGGCAACACCGGGGAGCTGTTTTTT
CASSASGTSGNTGELFF
>.|TRBJ1-2|TRBV18|.|12
TGTGCCAGCTCACCTATGGGGGACGGCTACACCTTC
CASSPMGDGYTF
>.|TRBJ2-7|TRBV6-5|once|15
TGTGCCAGCACCCCCTCAGGGAGCCGATTCTACGAGCAGTACTTC
CASTPSGSRFYEQYF
>.|TRBJ2-7|TRBV5-4|.|13
TGTGCCAGCAGCCGGTCCGACCCGGGGGAGCAGTACTTC
CASSRSDPGEQYF
>TRBD1|TRBJ1-5|TRBV5-1|once|17
TGCGCCAGCAGCTGGCAGGGAACAGGGGATAGCAATCAGCCCCAGCATTTT
CASSWQGTGDSNQPQHF
>.|TRBJ1-5|TRBV19|.|13
TGTGCCAGTAGTACCAGGGCCAATCAGCCCCAGCATTTT
CASSTRANQPQHF
>.|TRBJ1-2|TRBV6-6|.|12
TGTGCCAGCAGTCCAGGGTACTATGGCTACACCTTC
CASSPGYYGYTF
>TRBD2|TRBJ2-5|TRBV27|few|16
TGTGCCAGCAGTTTTTCTCTAGCGGGAGGAAGGGAGACCCAGTACTTC
CASSFSLAGGRETQYF
>.|TRBJ2-2|TRBV19|.|15
TGTGCCAGTAGTATAGATCTATTGAGTTCCGGGGAGCTGTTTTTT
CASSIDLLSSGELFF
>TRBD1|TRBJ2-7|TRBV6-5|.|15
TGTGCCAGCAGTTACTCGGGACAGGGCTACTACGAGCAGTACTTC
CASSYSGQGYYEQYF
>TRBD2|TRBJ2-1|TRBV30|.|14
TGTGCCTGGACCCTAGCGGGGGGATACAATGAGCAGTTCTTC
CAWTLAGGYNEQFF
>TRBD2|TRBJ2-3|TRBV9|.|17
TGTGCCAGCAGCGTAGCTGGACTAGCGGGGGGATTGGATACGCAGTATTTT
CASSVAGLAGGLDTQYF